The rows below give T cell receptor beta chains drawn from one sample of a study of T cell repertoires in cytomegalovirus infection. Antigens for these TCRs are unknown. TCRdb processed the reads anew with MiXCR; each CDR3 protein has one entry. The sample carries 450,000 to 600,000 distinct CDR3 sequences, 33% recorded once. Sequences were derived from cultured PBMCs, sampled from culture after CMV antigen stimulation. Every receptor here comes from a human donor in good health (CMV status not recorded). Some clones in this sample may be carry-over from other donors' samples. The CDR3 runs from the conserved cysteine through the conserved F or W. A D gene is named only where the DNA matches it firmly. Clone sizes are given selectively: once, few, many, or a class where the clone is expanded.

v_call,j_call,clone_size,d_call,cdr3_aa,cdr3_nt
TRBV27,TRBJ1-2,few,TRBD1,CASSLRQGASGYTF,TGTGCCAGCAGTTTGCGGCAGGGGGCTTCTGGCTACACCTTC
TRBV6-6,TRBJ1-2,.,TRBD1,CASSGRTGRHYGYTF,TGTGCCAGCAGTGGGAGGACAGGGAGGCACTATGGCTACACCTTC
TRBV5-1,TRBJ1-4,.,.,CASSLAVNEKLFF,TGCGCCAGCAGCTTGGCAGTTAATGAAAAACTGTTTTTT
TRBV4-1,TRBJ1-2,few,.,CASSQVTVKDYGYTF,TGCGCCAGCAGCCAAGTTACAGTAAAGGACTATGGCTACACCTTC
TRBV30,TRBJ2-7,few,.,CAWSVMGPGYEQYF,TGTGCCTGGAGTGTAATGGGACCCGGGTACGAGCAGTACTTC
TRBV12-3/TRBV12-4,TRBJ1-2,.,TRBD1,CASSFLGQEGYTF,TGTGCCAGCAGTTTCCTCGGACAGGAAGGCTACACCTTC
TRBV6-2/TRBV6-3,TRBJ2-5,.,.,CASSPGRGRKTQYF,TGTGCCAGCAGTCCCGGAAGGGGAAGGAAGACCCAGTACTTC
TRBV12-3/TRBV12-4,TRBJ1-5,few,.,CASSLDLLWQPQHF,TGTGCCAGCAGTTTAGATCTTCTTTGGCAGCCCCAGCATTTT
TRBV7-2,TRBJ2-5,few,TRBD2,CASSLGASGRRETQYF,TGTGCCAGCAGCTTAGGGGCTAGCGGACGACGAGAGACCCAGTACTTC
TRBV23-1,TRBJ2-3,.,TRBD1,CASSQGTGVPDTQYF,TGCGCCAGCAGTCAAGGGACAGGGGTTCCAGATACGCAGTATTTT
TRBV11-3,TRBJ2-1,.,TRBD2,CASSLSGSQWGEQFF,TGTGCCAGCAGCTTAAGCGGGAGTCAGTGGGGTGAGCAGTTCTTC
TRBV7-2,TRBJ2-3,many,TRBD2,CASSPLGTSGLTDTQYF,TGTGCCAGCAGCCCACTAGGGACTAGCGGGCTCACAGATACGCAGTATTTT
TRBV10-3,TRBJ1-6,.,TRBD1,CAISGGTGKSSPLHF,TGTGCCATCAGTGGAGGGACAGGGAAATCGTCACCCCTCCACTTT
TRBV19,TRBJ2-1,.,TRBD1,CASSKGQGYYNEQFF,TGTGCCAGTAGTAAAGGACAGGGATACTACAATGAGCAGTTCTTC
TRBV12-3/TRBV12-4,TRBJ2-2,.,.,CASSFGGSLTGELFF,TGTGCCAGCAGTTTTGGAGGGTCCCTCACCGGGGAGCTGTTTTTT
TRBV7-9,TRBJ2-2,few,.,CASSFRRDTGELFF,TGTGCCAGCAGCTTTAGACGGGACACCGGGGAGCTGTTTTTT
TRBV12-3/TRBV12-4,TRBJ2-5,few,.,CASRPVEGFLETQYF,TGTGCCAGCAGGCCAGTTGAGGGTTTTCTGGAGACCCAGTACTTC
TRBV7-2,TRBJ2-3,many,.,CASSHRKTTDTQYF,TGTGCCAGCAGCCACCGGAAAACCACAGATACGCAGTATTTT
TRBV19,TRBJ2-1,few,.,CASSHPGNEQFF,TGTGCCAGTAGTCACCCTGGGAATGAGCAGTTCTTC
TRBV6-2/TRBV6-3,TRBJ2-1,few,TRBD2,CASRTSGRSHNEQFF,TGTGCCAGCAGGACTAGCGGGAGGTCTCACAATGAGCAGTTCTTC
TRBV7-2,TRBJ2-7,many,TRBD2,CASSRASGRTLGEQYF,TGTGCCAGCAGCCGAGCTAGCGGGAGGACCCTTGGCGAGCAGTACTTC
TRBV5-3,TRBJ2-7,.,TRBD1,CASSLDQGARGEQYF,TGTGCCAGCAGCTTGGACCAGGGGGCAAGAGGCGAGCAGTACTTC
TRBV12-5,TRBJ2-1,.,TRBD2,CASVRGRDNNEQFF,TGTGCTAGTGTCCGCGGGAGGGATAACAATGAGCAGTTCTTC
TRBV30,TRBJ1-2,few,.,CAWSIKGPGYGYTF,TGTGCCTGGAGTATTAAGGGGCCGGGATATGGCTACACCTTC
TRBV4-1,TRBJ1-6,.,TRBD1,CASSQASDRDYNSPLHF,TGCGCCAGCAGCCAAGCCTCCGACAGGGACTATAATTCACCCCTCCACTTT
TRBV27,TRBJ2-7,.,.,CASSLSDGGYEQYF,TGTGCCAGCAGTTTATCGGATGGGGGGTACGAGCAGTACTTC
TRBV7-9,TRBJ2-4,many,TRBD1,CASSQWTGGRGKNIQYF,TGTGCCAGCAGCCAATGGACAGGGGGCAGGGGGAAAAACATTCAGTACTTC
TRBV7-2,TRBJ1-2,few,.,CASSLGYQQANYGYTF,TGTGCCAGCAGCCTAGGGTACCAACAAGCTAACTATGGCTACACCTTC
TRBV27,TRBJ2-1,.,.,CASSLQKQILFSNEQFF,TGTGCCAGCAGTCTCCAGAAACAGATACTCTTTTCAAATGAGCAGTTCTTC
TRBV24-1,TRBJ2-7,.,.,CATSEHGVSEQYF,TGTGCCACCAGTGAACATGGGGTTTCCGAGCAGTACTTC
TRBV6-2/TRBV6-3,TRBJ2-1,.,.,CASSYGAASYNEQFF,TGTGCCAGCAGTTACGGTGCGGCCTCCTACAATGAGCAGTTCTTC
TRBV7-8,TRBJ2-1,.,TRBD2,CAGSLVSGLAFDEQFF,TGTGCCGGCAGCTTAGTTTCCGGACTAGCGTTCGATGAGCAGTTCTTC
TRBV12-3/TRBV12-4,TRBJ2-5,few,TRBD2,CASSDPGLAGETQYF,TGTGCCAGCAGTGACCCCGGACTAGCGGGAGAGACCCAGTACTTC
TRBV6-2/TRBV6-3,TRBJ1-1,few,.,CASSYARGGLNTEAFF,TGTGCCAGCAGTTACGCGCGGGGGGGACTAAACACTGAAGCTTTCTTT
TRBV28,TRBJ1-3,.,TRBD1,CASSSQGAVGNTIYF,TGTGCCAGCAGTTCTCAGGGGGCGGTGGGAAACACCATATATTTT
TRBV20-1,TRBJ2-1,.,.,CSAYSGSYNEQFF,TGCAGTGCTTATAGCGGATCCTACAATGAGCAGTTCTTC